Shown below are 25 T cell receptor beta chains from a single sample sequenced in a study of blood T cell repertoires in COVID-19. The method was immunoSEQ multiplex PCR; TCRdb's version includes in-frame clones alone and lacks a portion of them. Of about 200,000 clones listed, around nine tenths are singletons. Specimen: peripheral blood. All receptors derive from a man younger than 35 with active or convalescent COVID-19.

In DNA, the CDR3 is TGTGCCAGCAGTCTGGGGACAGGGCGAGGCTACACCTTC. It encodes CASSLGTGRGYTF. The V call is TRBV12-3 or TRBV12-4, the J call TRBJ1-2; 9 positions match TRBD1. V shed 5 bases, J shed 8 bases, and the junction held 6 bases outside the gene matches. The CDR3 has 13 amino acids.

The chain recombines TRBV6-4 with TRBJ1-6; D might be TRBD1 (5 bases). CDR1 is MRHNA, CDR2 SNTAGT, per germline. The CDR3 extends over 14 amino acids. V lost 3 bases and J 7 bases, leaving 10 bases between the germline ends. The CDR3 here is CASSEGRGNSPLHF. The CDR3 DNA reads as TGTGCCAGCAGTGAAGGGAGGGGAAATTCACCCCTCCACTTT.

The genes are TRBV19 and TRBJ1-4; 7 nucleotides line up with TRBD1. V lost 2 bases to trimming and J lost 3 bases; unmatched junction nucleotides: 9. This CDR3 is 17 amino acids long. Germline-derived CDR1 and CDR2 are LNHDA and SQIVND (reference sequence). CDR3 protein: CASSIRGRGKANEKLFF. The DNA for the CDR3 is TGTGCCAGTAGTATACGAGGCAGGGGGAAGGCTAATGAAAAACTGTTTTTT.

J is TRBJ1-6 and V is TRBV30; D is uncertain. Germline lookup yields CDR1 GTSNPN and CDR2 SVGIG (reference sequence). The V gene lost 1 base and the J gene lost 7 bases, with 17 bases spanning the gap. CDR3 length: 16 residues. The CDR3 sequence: CAWSAFHPVKNSPLHF. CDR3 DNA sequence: TGTGCCTGGAGTGCTTTCCACCCAGTCAAAAATTCACCCCTCCACTTT.

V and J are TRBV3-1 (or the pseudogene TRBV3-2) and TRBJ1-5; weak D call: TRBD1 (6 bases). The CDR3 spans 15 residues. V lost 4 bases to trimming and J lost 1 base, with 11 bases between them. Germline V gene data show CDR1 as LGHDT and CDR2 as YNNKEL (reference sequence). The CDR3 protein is CASSPGTRSNQPQHF. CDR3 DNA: TGTGCCAGCAGCCCCGGGACACGGAGCAATCAGCCCCAGCATTTT.

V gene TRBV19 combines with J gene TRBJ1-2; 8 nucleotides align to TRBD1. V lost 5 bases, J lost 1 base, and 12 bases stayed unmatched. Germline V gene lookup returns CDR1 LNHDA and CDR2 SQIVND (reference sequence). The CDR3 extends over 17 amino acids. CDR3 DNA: TGTGCCAGTAGTCGAGGACAGGGCGGACGAGGTAACTATGGCTACACCTTC. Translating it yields CASSRGQGGRGNYGYTF.

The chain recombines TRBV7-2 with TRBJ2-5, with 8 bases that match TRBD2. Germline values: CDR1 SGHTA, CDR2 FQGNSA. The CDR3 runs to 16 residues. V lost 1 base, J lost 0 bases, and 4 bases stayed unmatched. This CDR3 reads CASSLGAGGYQETQYF. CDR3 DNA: TGTGCCAGCAGCTTAGGGGCGGGAGGTTACCAAGAGACCCAGTACTTC. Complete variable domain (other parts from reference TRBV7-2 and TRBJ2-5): GAGVSQSPSNKVTEKGKDVELRCDPISGHTALYWYRQSLGQGLEFLIYFQGNSAPDKSGLPSDRFSAERTGGSVSTLTIQRTQQEDSAVYLCASSLGAGGYQETQYFGPGTRLLVL.

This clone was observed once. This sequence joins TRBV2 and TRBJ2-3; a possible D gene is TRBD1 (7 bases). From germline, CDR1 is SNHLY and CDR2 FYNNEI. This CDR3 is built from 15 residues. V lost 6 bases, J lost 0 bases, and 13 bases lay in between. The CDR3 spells CASRKTGTSTDTQYF. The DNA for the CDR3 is TGTGCCAGCAGGAAGACAGGGACTAGCACAGATACGCAGTATTTT.

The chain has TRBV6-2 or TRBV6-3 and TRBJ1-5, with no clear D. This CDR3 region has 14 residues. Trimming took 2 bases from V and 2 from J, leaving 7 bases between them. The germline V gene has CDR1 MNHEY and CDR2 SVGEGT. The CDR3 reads CASSYLTRNQPQHF. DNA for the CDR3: TGTGCCAGCAGTTACCTTACACGCAATCAGCCCCAGCATTTT.

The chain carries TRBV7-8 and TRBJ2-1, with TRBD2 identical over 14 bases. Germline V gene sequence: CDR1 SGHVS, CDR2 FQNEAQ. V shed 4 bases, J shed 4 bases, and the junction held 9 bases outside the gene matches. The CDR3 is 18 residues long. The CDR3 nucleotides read TGTGCCAGCAGCTACCGACTAGCGGGAGGGCTGGGTTACAATGAGCAGTTCTTC. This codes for CASSYRLAGGLGYNEQFF.

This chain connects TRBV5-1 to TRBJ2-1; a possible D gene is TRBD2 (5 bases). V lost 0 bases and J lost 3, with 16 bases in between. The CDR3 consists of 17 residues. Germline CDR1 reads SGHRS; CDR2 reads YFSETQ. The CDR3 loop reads CASSLVSTRLLYNEQFF. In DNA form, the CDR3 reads TGCGCCAGCAGCTTGGTCTCCACCCGACTACTCTACAATGAGCAGTTCTTC.

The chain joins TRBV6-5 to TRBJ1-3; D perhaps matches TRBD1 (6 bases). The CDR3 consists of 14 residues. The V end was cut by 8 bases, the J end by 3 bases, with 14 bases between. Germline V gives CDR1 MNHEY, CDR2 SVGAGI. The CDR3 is CASLVRGIGNTIYF. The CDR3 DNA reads TGTGCCAGCCTTGTAAGGGGGATTGGAAACACCATATATTTT.

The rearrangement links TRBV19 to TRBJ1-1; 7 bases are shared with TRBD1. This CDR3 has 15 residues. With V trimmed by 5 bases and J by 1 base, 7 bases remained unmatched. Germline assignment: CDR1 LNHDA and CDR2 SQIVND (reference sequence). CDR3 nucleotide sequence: TGTGCCAGTAGTGAAATGACAGGGCCGAACACTGAAGCTTTCTTT. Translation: CASSEMTGPNTEAFF. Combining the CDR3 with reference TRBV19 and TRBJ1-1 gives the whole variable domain DGGITQSPKYLFRKEGQNVTLSCEQNLNHDAMYWYRQDPGQGLRLIYYSQIVNDFQKGDIAEGYSVSREKKESFPLTVTSAQKNPTAFYLCASSEMTGPNTEAFFGQGTRLTVV.

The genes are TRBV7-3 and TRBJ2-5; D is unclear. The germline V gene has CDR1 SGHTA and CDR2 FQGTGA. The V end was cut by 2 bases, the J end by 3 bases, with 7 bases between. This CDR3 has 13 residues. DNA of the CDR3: TGTGCCAGCAGCTTACAGGTGAAAGAGACCCAGTACTTC. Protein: CASSLQVKETQYF.

CDR3 DNA: TGTGCCAGCAGCGCGGGACTAGCGGGGGTATCAGGGGCCCCCGGGGAGCTGTTTTTT. Encoded protein: CASSAGLAGVSGAPGELFF. The V gene is TRBV3-1 (or the pseudogene TRBV3-2), the J gene TRBJ2-2; 14 bases are shared with TRBD2. Germline lookup yields CDR1 LGHDT and CDR2 YNNKEL (reference sequence). The CDR3 length is 19 residues. The ends lost 5 bases at V and 6 bases at J; junction bases unmatched: 14.

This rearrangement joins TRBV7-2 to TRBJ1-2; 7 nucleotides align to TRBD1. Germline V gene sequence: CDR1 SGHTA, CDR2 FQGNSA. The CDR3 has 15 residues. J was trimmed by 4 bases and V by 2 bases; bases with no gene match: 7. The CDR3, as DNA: TGTGCCAGCAGCTTACGTCAGGGGGGCCTCTATGGCTACACCTTC. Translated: CASSLRQGGLYGYTF. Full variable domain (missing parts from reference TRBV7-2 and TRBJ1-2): GAGVSQSPSNKVTEKGKDVELRCDPISGHTALYWYRQSLGQGLEFLIYFQGNSAPDKSGLPSDRFSAERTGGSVSTLTIQRTQQEDSAVYLCASSLRQGGLYGYTFGSGTRLTVV.

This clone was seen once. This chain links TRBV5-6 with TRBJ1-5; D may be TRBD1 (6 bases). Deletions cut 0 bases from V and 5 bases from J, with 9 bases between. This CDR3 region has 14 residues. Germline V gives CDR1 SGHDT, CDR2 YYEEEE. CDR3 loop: CASSLAQGDQPQHF. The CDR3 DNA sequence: TGTGCCAGCAGCTTGGCACAGGGAGATCAGCCCCAGCATTTT.

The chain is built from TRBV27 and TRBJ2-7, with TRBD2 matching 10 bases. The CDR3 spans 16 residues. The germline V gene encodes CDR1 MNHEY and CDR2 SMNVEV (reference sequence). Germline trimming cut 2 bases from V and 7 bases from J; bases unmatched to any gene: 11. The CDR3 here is CASSLGSSGSGREQYF. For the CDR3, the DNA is TGTGCCAGCAGTTTAGGGTCTAGCGGGAGTGGTCGGGAGCAGTACTTC.

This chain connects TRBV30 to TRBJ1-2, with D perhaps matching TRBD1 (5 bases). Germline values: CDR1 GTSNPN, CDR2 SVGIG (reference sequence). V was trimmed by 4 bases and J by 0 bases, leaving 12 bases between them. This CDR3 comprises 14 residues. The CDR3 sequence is CAWIGGAANYGYTF. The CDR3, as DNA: TGTGCCTGGATTGGAGGGGCAGCTAACTATGGCTACACCTTC.

The DNA of the CDR3 is TGTGCCAGCAGCCAAGCAAGAGATAATGAAAAACTGTTTTTT. This codes for CASSQARDNEKLFF. The chain couples TRBV3-1 (or the pseudogene TRBV3-2) to TRBJ1-4; D is unresolved. With 1 base removed from V and 4 bases from J, the gap between germline ends came to 7 bases. The germline V gene encodes CDR1 LGHDT and CDR2 YNNKEL (reference sequence). This CDR3 contains 14 residues.

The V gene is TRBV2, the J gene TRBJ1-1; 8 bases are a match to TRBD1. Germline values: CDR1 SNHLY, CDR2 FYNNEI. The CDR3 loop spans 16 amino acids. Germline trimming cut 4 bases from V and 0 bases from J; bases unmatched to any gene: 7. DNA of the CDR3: TGTGCCAGCAGTGCACCAGGGGGCGGCATGAACACTGAAGCTTTCTTT. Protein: CASSAPGGGMNTEAFF.

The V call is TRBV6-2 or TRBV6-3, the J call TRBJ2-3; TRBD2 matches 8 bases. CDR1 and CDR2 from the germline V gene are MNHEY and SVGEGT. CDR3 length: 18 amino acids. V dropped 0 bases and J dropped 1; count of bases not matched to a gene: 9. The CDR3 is CASSYSSGSTSGTDTQYF. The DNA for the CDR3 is TGTGCCAGCAGTTACTCAAGCGGGAGCACCTCTGGCACAGATACGCAGTATTTT.

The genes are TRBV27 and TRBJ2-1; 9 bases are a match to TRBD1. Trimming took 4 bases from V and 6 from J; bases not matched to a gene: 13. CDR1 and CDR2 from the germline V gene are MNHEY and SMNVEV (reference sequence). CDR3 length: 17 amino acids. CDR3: CASSSTDRGLSGNEQFF. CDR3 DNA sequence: TGTGCCAGCAGTTCGACGGACAGGGGATTATCGGGCAATGAGCAGTTCTTC.

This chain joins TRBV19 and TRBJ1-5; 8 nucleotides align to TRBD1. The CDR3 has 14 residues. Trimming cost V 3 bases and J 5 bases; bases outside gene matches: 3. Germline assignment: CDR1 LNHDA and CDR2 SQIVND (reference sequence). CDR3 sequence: CASSIPGGDQPQHF. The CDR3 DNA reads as TGTGCCAGTAGTATTCCAGGGGGCGATCAGCCCCAGCATTTT.

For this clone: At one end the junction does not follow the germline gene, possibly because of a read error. The chain's CDR3 is CSARAGETQYF. In DNA form, the CDR3 reads TGCAGTGCCAGAGCGGGAGAGACCCAGTACTTC. The chain recombines TRBV20-1 with TRBJ2-5; D is perhaps TRBD2 (6 bases). CDR1 DFQATT and CDR2 SNEGSKA come from the germline V gene (reference sequence). There are 11 residues in the CDR3.